Listed below are T cell receptor beta chains from one sample, sequenced in a study of T cell clonotyping in hematopoietic cell transplantation. Repertoires were generated with immunoSEQ multiplex PCR, while TCRdb's copy carries only in-frame clones and drops some. The data show about 16,000 clones, roughly 90% seen once. The sample was peripheral blood mononuclear cells. Receptors originate from a middle-aged man in good health. Some clones in this sample may be carry-over from other donors' samples. Each CDR3 is given with its conserved first and last residue. A D gene is named only where the DNA matches it firmly. Size tells how often a clone was seen (once, few, many) or the class of an expanded clone, and some rows leave it out.

>TRBV4-2|TRBD1|NA|TRBJ2-2
TGTGCCAGCAGCCAAGACGGGACAGGGGGTTCGAACACCGGGGAGCTGTTTTTT
CASSQDGTGGSNTGELFF
>TRBV4-2|TRBD1|few|TRBJ1-6
TGTGCCAGCAGCCAAGCGAAGACAGGGGGAAACTCACCCCTCCACTTT
CASSQAKTGGNSPLHF
>TRBV5-1|NA|NA|TRBJ1-2
TGCGCCAGCAGTGGCGAGGCGGCCTATGGCTACACCTTC
CASSGEAAYGYTF
>TRBV4-1|NA|NA|TRBJ2-7
TGCGCCAGCAGCCAAATCTCTTCCACAGGGAGCTACGAGCAGTACTTC
CASSQISSTGSYEQYF
>TRBV11-3|NA|NA|TRBJ1-2
TGTGCCAGCAGCTTCCGGACCACCCTTAATTCCTATGGCTACACCTTC
CASSFRTTLNSYGYTF
>TRBV9|NA|NA|TRBJ2-6
TGTGCCAGCACCCAGGGACCCTCCAGGGCCAACGTCCTGACTTTC
CASTQGPSRANVLTF
>TRBV28|NA|NA|TRBJ1-2
TGTGCCAGCAGTTTAGGGGAGATCTATGGCTACACCTTC
CASSLGEIYGYTF
>TRBV5-1|TRBD1|NA|TRBJ2-5
TGCGCCAGCAGCTCGAGGACAGGGGACAAGACCCAGTACTTC
CASSSRTGDKTQYF
>TRBV7-3|NA|NA|TRBJ1-5
TGTGCCAGCAGCTTTCAAGACGGTCAGCCCCAGCATTTT
CASSFQDGQPQHF
>TRBV9|NA|NA|TRBJ2-1
TGTGCCAGCAGCGCCCCGTTGGTAGCGGCACGCAATGAGCAGTTCTTC
CASSAPLVAARNEQFF
>TRBV29-1|NA|once|TRBJ1-4
TGCAGCGTTGAGGAGGAGGAAAAACTGTTTTTT
CSVEEEEKLFF
>TRBV28|NA|once|TRBJ1-1
TGTGCCAGCAGTTCGGTGGGGGGTGGGACTGAAGCTTTCTTT
CASSSVGGGTEAFF
>TRBV7-2|NA|NA|TRBJ2-3
TGTGCCAGCAGCCGCAGGGCGGGGAGCACAGATACGCAGTATTTT
CASSRRAGSTDTQYF
>TRBV30|TRBD1|NA|TRBJ2-1
TGTGCCGGGATGACAGGGGTCTCCTACAATGAGCAGTTCTTC
CAGMTGVSYNEQFF
>TRBV7-3|NA|NA|TRBJ1-2
TGTGCCAGCAGCTTGATGGGCGGGGACTATGGCTACACCTTC
CASSLMGGDYGYTF
>TRBV27|TRBD1|NA|TRBJ2-7
TGTGCCAGCAGTAACCGGGACAGCTCCTACGAGCAGTACTTC
CASSNRDSSYEQYF
>TRBV28|TRBD1|NA|TRBJ2-2
TGTGCCATGAGGACAGGGGACACCGGGGAGCTGTTTTTT
CAMRTGDTGELFF
>TRBV14|NA|NA|TRBJ2-2
TGTGCCAGCAGCCAAGGACAGCTCGCGAACACCGGGGAGCTGTTTTTT
CASSQGQLANTGELFF
>TRBV28|NA|NA|TRBJ1-1
TGTGCCAGCAGTACCCGACAGTTTCCGAACACTGAAGCTTTCTTT
CASSTRQFPNTEAFF
>TRBV6-1|NA|NA|TRBJ1-5
TGTGCCAGCAGACAGGGAGAGCCCCAGCATTTT
CASRQGEPQHF
>TRBV6-5|TRBD2|NA|TRBJ2-7
TGTGCCAGCAGTTACTCCCGGGGGGGGGCCGGGTACGAGCAGTACTTC
CASSYSRGGAGYEQYF
>TRBV28|NA|NA|TRBJ1-1
TGTGCCAGCAGTTCAGGACAGTATGTCACTGAAGCTTTCTTT
CASSSGQYVTEAFF
>TRBV6-1|NA|NA|TRBJ1-3
TGTGCCAGCAGTGAAGAGGGGACCTCTGGAAACACCATATATTTT
CASSEEGTSGNTIYF
>TRBV2|TRBD1|NA|TRBJ2-5
TGTGCCAGCAAGGGACAGGGATTGAAGACCCAGTACTTC
CASKGQGLKTQYF
>TRBV28|NA|NA|TRBJ2-6
TGTGCCAGCAGTCCTCCCGGTTACAGGAAACACTCTGGGGCCAACGTCCTGACTTTC
CASSPPGYRKHSGANVLTF
>TRBV6-6|NA|NA|TRBJ1-5
TGTGCCAGCAGTTACTCGACCGGGAGTAATCAGCCCCAGCATTTT
CASSYSTGSNQPQHF
>TRBV5-6|TRBD2|NA|TRBJ2-5
TGTGCCAGCAGCTCGGGACTAGCAGGGGAGACCCAGTACTTC
CASSSGLAGETQYF
>TRBV7-8|NA|NA|TRBJ1-6
TGTGCCAGCAGCTTACTCTCCAGAGCAGTTAATTCACCCCTCCACTTT
CASSLLSRAVNSPLHF
>TRBV9|TRBD1|NA|TRBJ1-6
TGTGCCAGCAGCCCGGGACAGGGAGGGTATAATTCACCCCTCCACTTT
CASSPGQGGYNSPLHF
>TRBV2|NA|once|TRBJ2-5
TGTGCCAGCAGTGGTGTTCTTTTAGGGGAGACCCAGTACTTC
CASSGVLLGETQYF
>TRBV5-1|NA|NA|TRBJ1-5
TGCGCCAGCAGCTTGGATTTCGGCGACGGGCAGCCCCAGCATTTT
CASSLDFGDGQPQHF
>TRBV5-4|NA|few|TRBJ1-2
TGTGCCAGCAGCTCCCCTTGGGGAGGGCGGGATGGCTACACCTTC
CASSSPWGGRDGYTF
>TRBV30|TRBD1|NA|TRBJ1-2
TGTGCCTGGAGTGTACGGACAGGAACCTATGGCTACACCTTC
CAWSVRTGTYGYTF
>TRBV4-1|NA|NA|TRBJ2-6
TGCGCCAGCAGCCAAGCGCTTTTAAGGGCGGGCCCTGGGGCCAACGTCCTGACTTTC
CASSQALLRAGPGANVLTF
>TRBV6-5|TRBD1|NA|TRBJ2-5
TGTGCCAGCAGCACCCTGGGACAGCCGGTGGAGACCCAGTACTTC
CASSTLGQPVETQYF
>TRBV29-1|NA|once|TRBJ2-2
TGCAGCGTTGGTCACAGTGCGAACACCGGGGAGCTGTTTTTT
CSVGHSANTGELFF
>TRBV28|NA|once|TRBJ1-5
TGTGCCAGCACCGACGGGAGGGGGGGAAATCAGCCCCAGCATTTT
CASTDGRGGNQPQHF
>TRBV28|NA|NA|TRBJ2-5
TGTGCCAGCAGTTCACGGAAGAGAGAGACCCAGTACTTC
CASSSRKRETQYF
>TRBV28|NA|NA|TRBJ1-3
TGTGCCAGTCGTGCGGTTGGAAACACCATATATTTT
CASRAVGNTIYF
>TRBV4-1|NA|NA|TRBJ2-1
TGCGCCAGCAGCCAAGGCCAGGGTGTGAATGAGCAGTTCTTC
CASSQGQGVNEQFF
>TRBV6-1|NA|NA|TRBJ2-7
TGTGCCAGCAGTGAAGTGAGATACGAGCAGTACTTC
CASSEVRYEQYF
>TRBV28|NA|NA|TRBJ1-2
TGTGCCAGCGCCATGGTGGGGCCTGGCTACACCTTC
CASAMVGPGYTF
>TRBV7-2|TRBD2|once|TRBJ2-5
TGTGCCAGCAGCTTAGCGGGGGGACTAGTTGGGACCCAGTACTTC
CASSLAGGLVGTQYF
>TRBV30|TRBD1|NA|TRBJ2-5
TGTGCCTGGGGACAGGGGGCAGAGACCCAGTACTTC
CAWGQGAETQYF